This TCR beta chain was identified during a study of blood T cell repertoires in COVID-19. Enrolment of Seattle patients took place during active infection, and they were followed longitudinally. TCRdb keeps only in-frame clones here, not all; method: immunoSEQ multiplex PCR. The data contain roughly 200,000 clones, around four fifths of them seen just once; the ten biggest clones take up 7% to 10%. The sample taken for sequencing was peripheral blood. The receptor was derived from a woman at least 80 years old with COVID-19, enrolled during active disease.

The CDR3 bases are TGTGCCAGCAGTTTTCAGGGATTAACTGGCTACACCTTC. Its translation is CASSFQGLTGYTF. The V and J genes are TRBV12-3 or TRBV12-4 and TRBJ1-2; D is possibly TRBD1 (5 bases). The CDR3 is 13 amino acids. V lost 3 bases and J 7 bases, leaving 12 bases between the germline ends.